The 31 T cell receptor beta chains below all came from one sample that was sequenced in a study of beta chain features in type 1 diabetes. Reverse transcribing all isolated RNA meant expressed TCRB transcripts were sequenced. Here immunoSEQ multiplex PCR was the method, and the copy in TCRdb shows in-frame clones only, minus some. The sample comprises hundreds of thousands of clones, about 14% of which are singletons, and more than 6.5% rests with the top ten. The sample consisted of central memory CD4+ T cells from blood. Receptors originate from a man aged 30 to 45 in good health.

This chain links TRBV5-1 with TRBJ2-7; 12 bases are shared with TRBD2. CDR1 SGHRS and CDR2 YFSETQ come from the germline V gene. The V and J ends lost 4 bases and 2 bases, in that order; junction bases with no gene match: 4. The CDR3 has 15 residues. CDR3 loop: CASSPGLAGTYEQYV. The DNA of the CDR3 is TGCGCCAGCAGCCCCGGACTAGCGGGGACCTACGAGCAGTACGTC.

A few counts support this clone. The CDR3 DNA reads TGTGCCAGTAGGTGGACGTGGGACACCGGGGAGCTGTTTTTT. It translates to CASRWTWDTGELFF. The rearrangement links TRBV19 to TRBJ2-2; no definite D call. CDR1 LNHDA and CDR2 SQIVND come from the germline V gene (reference sequence). V lost 6 bases, J lost 3 bases, and 11 bases lay in between. The CDR3 loop spans 14 amino acids. The full variable domain, rest sourced from reference TRBV19 and TRBJ2-2, is DGGITQSPKYLFRKEGQNVTLSCEQNLNHDAMYWYRQDPGQGLRLIYYSQIVNDFQKGDIAEGYSVSREKKESFPLTVTSAQKNPTAFYLCASRWTWDTGELFFGEGSRLTVL.

In its sample, this clone was seen a few times. V is TRBV19 and J is TRBJ1-5, with D unresolved. The V gene's germline CDR1 is LNHDA and CDR2 SQIVND (reference sequence). Trimming took off 3 bases at V and 6 bases at J, with 9 bases between the two ends. The CDR3 runs to 13 residues. The CDR3 loop reads CASSIGNIQPQHF. The DNA for the CDR3 is TGTGCCAGTAGTATTGGGAATATTCAGCCCCAGCATTTT. The variable domain in full, with the rest retrieved from reference TRBV19 and TRBJ1-5, is DGGITQSPKYLFRKEGQNVTLSCEQNLNHDAMYWYRQDPGQGLRLIYYSQIVNDFQKGDIAEGYSVSREKKESFPLTVTSAQKNPTAFYLCASSIGNIQPQHFGDGTRLSIL.

This sequence joins TRBV6-5 and TRBJ1-5; a weak D match, TRBD1 (5 bases). CDR3 size: 14 residues. Between the trimmed V and J ends, which lost 5 bases and 7 bases, there was a span of 15 bases. Germline CDR1 is MNHEY and CDR2 is SVGAGI. CDR3 sequence (DNA): TGTGCCAGCAGTGAAACGGGGGTGAGGCAGCCCCAGCATTTT. The encoded protein is CASSETGVRQPQHF.

This clone was counted a few times. Being one base from a much bigger clone, this may be a read error. Other DNA sequences in the sample encode the same CDR3. V and J are TRBV11-3 and TRBJ1-4, with TRBD1 identical over 9 bases. CDR1 and CDR2 (germline): SGHNT, YENEEA. Germline trimming cut 4 bases from V and 5 bases from J; bases unmatched to any gene: 5. The CDR3 runs to 15 residues. This CDR3 reads CASSSGTGRNEKLFF. CDR3 DNA sequence: TGTGCCAGCAGCTCGGGGACAGGGAGGAATGAAAAACTGTTTTTT. The full variable domain, in which reference TRBV11-3 and TRBJ1-4 provide the parts outside the CDR3, is EAGVVQSPRYKIIEKKQPVAFWCNPISGHNTLYWYLQNLGQGPELLIRYENEEAVDDSQLPKDRFSAERLKGVDSTLKIQPAELGDSAVYLCASSSGTGRNEKLFFGSGTQLSVL.

The sample holds a few counts of this clone. This sample also contains other DNA sequences that code for the same CDR3. The chain recombines TRBV6-6 with TRBJ1-1; D unresolved. The CDR3 length is 12 residues. V dropped 5 bases and J dropped 2 bases, with 6 bases sitting between them. Germline V gene data show CDR1 as MNHNY and CDR2 as SVGAGI (reference sequence). The CDR3 loop reads CASSHTNTEAFF. Written as DNA, the CDR3 is TGTGCCAGCAGTCACACCAACACTGAAGCTTTCTTT.

This chain uses TRBV6-1 with TRBJ1-2, with D possibly TRBD1 on 5 matching bases. The germline CDR1 and CDR2 sequences are MNHNS and SASEGT. V lost 1 base, J lost 2 bases, and 8 bases lay in between. The CDR3 covers 14 residues. The DNA for the CDR3 is TGTGCCAGCAGTGAAGTACGGGGCAACTATGGCTACACCTTC. Its protein is CASSEVRGNYGYTF.

The table lists this clone with a few counts. One end of the junction fails to match germline, which may point to a read error. The genes are TRBV6-7 and TRBJ2-5; the D gene is possibly TRBD1 (6 bases). TRBV6-7 is an open reading frame, and its role is uncertain. The CDR3 length is 16 residues. The CDR3 DNA is TGTGCCAGCACCCAGGCCAGGGGTCACGACCAGGAGACCCAGTACTTC. Its protein product is CASTQARGHDQETQYF.

This chain uses TRBV25-1 with TRBJ1-1, with D hard to call. Trimming stripped 5 bases from V and 7 bases from J, with 8 bases between. The germline gives CDR1 MGHDK, CDR2 SYGVNS. This CDR3 has 11 residues. The CDR3 DNA sequence: TGTGCCAGCAGTCTCACAAATGAAGCTTTCTTT. Its protein is CASSLTNEAFF.

This clone has a count of ten or more. Other nucleotide sequences in the sample specify the same CDR3. The rearrangement links TRBV27 to TRBJ2-5; no reliable D call. Germline CDR1 MNHEY, CDR2 SMNVEV (reference sequence). Trimming pared 2 bases from V and 1 base from J, leaving 5 bases between. CDR3 length: 13 amino acids. The chain's CDR3 is CASSLESQETQYF. CDR3 bases: TGTGCCAGCAGTTTAGAATCCCAAGAGACCCAGTACTTC.

Only a few counts were recorded for this clone. This sequence joins TRBV11-2 and TRBJ1-2, with D maybe TRBD1 (5 bases). V lost 0 bases and J lost 5, with 7 bases in between. This CDR3 is built from 13 residues. The germline V gene encodes CDR1 SGHAT and CDR2 FQNNGV. In nucleotides, the CDR3 is TGTGCCAGCAGCTTAGACCCAGGGTATGGCTACACCTTC. As protein: CASSLDPGYGYTF.

V is TRBV5-4 and J is TRBJ2-2; possible D gene TRBD2, 6 bases. V shed 10 bases and J shed 7 bases, with 17 bases lying between them. CDR1 and CDR2 from the germline V gene are SGHNT and YYREEE (reference sequence). This CDR3 has 13 residues. The CDR3 region has the DNA TGTGCCGGCGGGGAGTTACCTGACGGGGAGCTGTTTTTT. Translated: CAGGELPDGELFF.

In regard to this clone: One end of the junction is discordant with germline, which a read error may explain. The chain recombines TRBV6-5 with TRBJ1-3; a possible D gene is TRBD1 (6 bases). Germline CDR1 and CDR2: MNHEY and SVGAGI. The CDR3 is made up of 14 amino acids. CDR3 amino acids: CASSRTGTGNTIYF. DNA of the CDR3: TGTGCCAGCAGTCGCACAGGGACTGGGAACACCATATATTTT.

V gene TRBV7-9 combines with J gene TRBJ2-2; 7 nucleotides match TRBD1. The J segment lost 0 bases and the V segment lost 3 bases, leaving 4 bases of the junction unmatched. This CDR3 comprises 16 residues. Germline assignment: CDR1 SEHNR and CDR2 FQNEAQ (reference sequence). The CDR3 region is CASSFATGSNTGELFF. The CDR3 nucleotides read TGTGCCAGCAGCTTCGCGACAGGGTCGAACACCGGGGAGCTGTTTTTT.

The chain is built from TRBV4-3 and TRBJ1-2, with TRBD1 matching 8 bases. The junction had 4 bases not matched to a gene; V was cut back by 4 bases and J by 0 bases. This CDR3 has 15 residues. Per germline, CDR1 LGHNA and CDR2 YSLEER. The chain's CDR3 is CASSLGTGANYGYTF. In DNA, the CDR3 is TGCGCCAGCAGCCTAGGGACAGGAGCTAACTATGGCTACACCTTC.

This clone has just a few counts. The chain couples TRBV11-3 to TRBJ2-3, with D tentatively TRBD2 (6 bases). Germline V lookup: CDR1 SGHNT, CDR2 YENEEA. This CDR3 spans 14 amino acids. Trimming shortened V by 5 bases and J by 0 bases, and 9 bases separated the two germline ends. CDR3 loop: CASSPGTSTDTQYF. As DNA, the CDR3 is TGTGCCAGCAGCCCAGGGACTAGCACAGATACGCAGTATTTT.

The table lists this clone with many counts. The V call is TRBV4-3, the J call TRBJ1-2, with D unclear. Germline V lookup: CDR1 LGHNA, CDR2 YSLEER. V dropped 0 bases and J dropped 7 bases, with 15 bases sitting between them. The CDR3 has 15 amino acids. The CDR3 protein is CASSQDRNWVGGYTF. CDR3 in DNA: TGCGCCAGCAGCCAAGATAGGAACTGGGTGGGTGGCTACACCTTC.

This clone was found a few times. This sequence joins TRBV15 and TRBJ2-1; 9 bases are a match to TRBD1. Per the germline V gene, CDR1 is LNHNV and CDR2 is YYDKDF (reference sequence). Trimming removed 3 bases from V and 5 bases from J; junction bases left unmatched: 5. This CDR3 is built from 15 residues. The CDR3: CATSSYRGRDNEQFF. The DNA of the CDR3 is TGTGCCACCAGCAGTTACAGGGGGCGGGACAATGAGCAGTTCTTC.

The V and J genes are TRBV19 and TRBJ1-2; 10 positions agree with TRBD1. V dropped 5 bases and J dropped 4; count of bases not matched to a gene: 7. CDR3 size: 15 residues. Per the germline V gene, CDR1 is LNHDA and CDR2 is SQIVND (reference sequence). CDR3 in DNA: TGTGCCAGTAGTGGGGACAGGGGCGTTTTCTATGGCTACACCTTC. This encodes CASSGDRGVFYGYTF.

There are many counts of this clone. The V and J genes are TRBV7-2 and TRBJ2-7; D call uncertain. CDR1 is SGHTA, CDR2 FQGNSA, per germline. V gave up 1 base and J gave up 4 bases, with 5 bases separating them. The CDR3 has 12 amino acids. The CDR3 here is CASSLVLYEQYF. The CDR3 DNA follows: TGTGCCAGCAGCTTAGTTCTTTACGAGCAGTACTTC.

The genes are TRBV4-1 and TRBJ2-5; 9 bases fit TRBD2. CDR3 size: 13 residues. Germline-derived CDR1 and CDR2 are MGHRA and YSYEKL. Unmatched junction bases numbered 0, after V lost 3 bases and J lost 4 bases. Here the CDR3 reads CASSQGLAETQYF. The CDR3 nucleotides are TGCGCCAGCAGCCAGGGACTAGCAGAGACCCAGTACTTC.

This clone has only a few counts. The chain is built from TRBV30 and TRBJ1-5, with 8 bases fitting TRBD1. The CDR3 is made up of 13 amino acids. V was clipped by 4 bases and J by 6 bases; unmatched bases: 5. Germline V lookup: CDR1 GTSNPN, CDR2 SVGIG (reference sequence). The CDR3 sequence is CAWNQGAAQPQHF. Here the CDR3 DNA reads TGTGCCTGGAACCAGGGGGCGGCTCAGCCCCAGCATTTT.

This clone was found many times. The chain is built from TRBV5-1 and TRBJ2-1; D gene uncertain. Germline CDR1 SGHRS, CDR2 YFSETQ. The CDR3 is 15 residues long. Deletions cut 3 bases from V and 4 bases from J, with 14 bases between. The CDR3 bases are TGCGCCAGCAGCTCGACTGGGGATTTGTACAATGAGCAGTTCTTC. Translating it yields CASSSTGDLYNEQFF.

A few counts support this clone. This chain joins TRBV28 and TRBJ2-1; maybe TRBD1 (5 bases). Germline V gene sequence: CDR1 MDHEN, CDR2 SYDVKM. Between the trimmed V and J ends, which lost 7 bases and 0 bases, there was a span of 16 bases. The CDR3 contains 16 residues. The CDR3 region is CASTSDILSSYNEQFF. The CDR3 DNA is TGTGCCAGCACCTCGGACATACTAAGCTCCTACAATGAGCAGTTCTTC.

The chain couples TRBV11-3 to TRBJ2-7, with a tentative D call TRBD2 (5 bases). The V gene's germline CDR1 is SGHNT and CDR2 YENEEA. V was cut by 1 base and J by 3 bases, with 13 bases left in between. CDR3 length equals 15 residues. Here the CDR3 DNA reads TGTGCCAGCAGCTTAGTAGGTAGCGACTACTACGAGCAGTACGTC. It specifies CASSLVGSDYYEQYV.

The rearrangement uses TRBV10-3 and TRBJ2-7; D assignment may be TRBD1 or TRBD2 (6 bases each). V was cut by 5 bases and J by 5 bases, with 22 bases left in between. The CDR3 totals 16 residues. Germline-derived CDR1 and CDR2 are ENHRY and SYGVKD. The CDR3 sequence: CAISNLADSPAHEQYF. CDR3 coding DNA: TGTGCCATCAGTAACTTAGCGGACAGCCCCGCTCACGAGCAGTACTTC.

In this sample, this clone turned up many times. CDR3 sequence reads: CAISEPGTGAADTQYF. The CDR3 coding sequence is TGTGCCATCAGTGAGCCCGGAACCGGGGCAGCAGATACGCAGTATTTT. V gene TRBV10-3 combines with J gene TRBJ2-3, with D possibly being TRBD1 or TRBD2 (5 bases each). The CDR3 runs 16 residues. Trimming took 2 bases from V and 4 from J, leaving 16 bases between them. Germline CDR1 is ENHRY and CDR2 is SYGVKD.

This clone came up many times. The rearrangement uses TRBV21-1 and TRBJ2-5; the table calls TRBD2, which could not be checked here. TRBV21-1 is a pseudogene locus. The CDR3 loop spans 17 amino acids. CDR3 region: CASSKGVAGGGQETQYF. The CDR3, as DNA: TGTGCCAGCAGCAAAGGGGTAGCGGGAGGAGGCCAAGAGACCCAGTACTTC.

The J gene is TRBJ1-1, the V gene TRBV7-9; perhaps TRBD1 as D (6 bases). Germline V gene data show CDR1 as SEHNR and CDR2 as FQNEAQ (reference sequence). V lost 1 base, J lost 3 bases, and 9 bases lay in between. There are 14 residues in the CDR3. As DNA, the CDR3 is TGTGCCAGCAGCTTAGGGACAGTGGACACTGAAGCTTTCTTT. Encoded protein: CASSLGTVDTEAFF.

The chain is built from TRBV2 and TRBJ2-1; D is tentatively TRBD1 or TRBD2 (6 bases each). V dropped 4 bases and J dropped 2 bases, with 15 bases sitting between them. The CDR3 length is 16 residues. CDR1 is SNHLY and CDR2 is FYNNEI in the germline V gene. CDR3 DNA sequence: TGTGCCAGCAGTGGCCGTGGGGGGCGGGCCTACAATGAGCAGTTCTTC. Its protein product is CASSGRGGRAYNEQFF.

This clone appeared a few times. The V and J genes are TRBV4-2 and TRBJ1-5; 7 nucleotides line up with TRBD1. This CDR3 has 15 residues. Germline loops: CDR1 LGHNA, CDR2 YNFKEQ. The V and J ends lost 6 bases and 9 bases, in that order; junction bases with no gene match: 14. The CDR3 nucleotides are TGTGCCAGCAGTCGTATGACAGGGAGAAAATGGCCCCAGCATTTT. Its protein is CASSRMTGRKWPQHF.